This T cell receptor beta chain stems from a study of T cell clones after liver transplantation (dated by TCRdb to between 2018 and 2021). About the investigation overall: ITN030ST, the source of the samples, was a randomized trial that attempted immunosuppression withdrawal within 2 years of liver transplantation. The subjects received no induction therapy and were kept on standard immunosuppression until randomization at 12-24 months post-transplant. Blood samples were taken pre-transplant, pre-randomization before withdrawal, and post-randomization after full withdrawal or failed withdrawal. The studied cohort comprised 8 liver transplant recipients, 3 classified as tolerant and 5 as non-tolerant. Donor-reactive T cell clones were identified by TCRbeta sequencing following a pre-transplant mixed lymphocyte reaction and were subsequently tracked in post-transplant blood. Tolerance was defined as complete withdrawal of immunosuppression for at least one year without a rise in liver enzymes beyond twice the upper limit of normal. Of the eight recipients, a few were HCV-positive, while the remaining recipients had been transplanted for non-autoimmune, non-viral indications. Third party-reactive TCRbeta sequences from pre-transplant MLRs were also identified as an antigen-independent comparator for donor-reactive sequences. The paper as a whole reports these results and caveats: In 5 of 8 subjects, circulating donor-reactive CD4 TCRbeta sequences decreased significantly after transplant, regardless of tolerance or HCV status. Donor-reactive sequences declined more than third party-reactive ones, suggesting partial antigen-specific deletion unrelated to withdrawal success. In a couple of subjects, low numbers of available donor cells limited the measurable donor-reactive repertoire. Once repertoire turnover was taken into account, donor-reactive detection showed a significant reduction for CD4 in 7 of 8 subjects and for CD8 in 8 of 8. Conclusions were preliminary, limited by small, heterogeneous patient numbers and non-standardized post-transplant time points. Without allograft tissue specimens, donor-reactive T cells may have migrated into the graft rather than being deleted.

Frozen genomic DNA underwent high-throughput TCRbeta CDR3 sequencing by immunoSEQ, including PCR amplification, mapping, bias correction and internal controls. The source study handled its data this way. Productive rearrangements were kept, and unique TCRbeta sequences were defined by CDR3 nucleotide sequence plus V and J gene. Donor-reactive sequences required at least 5-fold expansion in CFSE-low cells versus unstimulated pre-transplant cells and at least 0.01% frequency. Minimum frequency thresholds were set for each subject on the basis of the unstimulated sample with the lowest template count, so that a detection power of at least 90% was ensured. Repertoire turnover was measured by Jensen-Shannon divergence between the top 1000 TCRbeta sequences post- and pre-transplant. Changes in detection of donor-reactive sequences were assessed with two-sided Fisher's exact tests. Drawn from immuneACCESS, this table holds only the in-frame rearrangements with V and J called that TCRdb kept. Clones are partly lost; checked studies trace under half to an unresolved V gene and leave the rest unexplained. That table furnishes V, J and clone size, whereas the DNA furnished D and trimming. The sample profile shows tens of thousands of clones; 70% to 75% of them were found once. The ten largest clones take up about 15% of the sample.

As regards this clone: Its antigen is currently not known. Base-call qualities are not available, and no considerably larger clone is one nucleotide away.

Interpreted using the paper, the time point label stands for: pre-transplant. Unstimulated PBMCs, after thawing, were stained for CD3, CD4 and CD8 and then FACS-sorted into CD3+CD4+ and CD3+CD8+ populations. Each of the 8 studied subjects was randomized to immunosuppression withdrawal. The Qiagen DNeasy Blood and Tissue Kit was used for genomic DNA isolation. Including cysteine and phenylalanine, the CDR3 has 15 amino acids. The read is trimmed to its CDR3 DNA, 45 bases read in frame from base 1. For CDR1 and CDR2, the germline V gene lists KGHSH and LQKENI. The germline ends are 9 bases apart after V is trimmed by 3 bases and J by 3 bases.

Recombination linked TRBV18 to TRBJ1-6; no D gene can be assigned with confidence. Specimen: CD4+ T cells from blood, collected before liver transplant. This TCR was recovered from a human donor who received a liver transplant. Read as DNA, the sequence is TGTGCCAGCTCACCTTCAGCAGGCTATAATTCACCCCTCCACTTT. The encoded protein is CASSPSAGYNSPLHF.